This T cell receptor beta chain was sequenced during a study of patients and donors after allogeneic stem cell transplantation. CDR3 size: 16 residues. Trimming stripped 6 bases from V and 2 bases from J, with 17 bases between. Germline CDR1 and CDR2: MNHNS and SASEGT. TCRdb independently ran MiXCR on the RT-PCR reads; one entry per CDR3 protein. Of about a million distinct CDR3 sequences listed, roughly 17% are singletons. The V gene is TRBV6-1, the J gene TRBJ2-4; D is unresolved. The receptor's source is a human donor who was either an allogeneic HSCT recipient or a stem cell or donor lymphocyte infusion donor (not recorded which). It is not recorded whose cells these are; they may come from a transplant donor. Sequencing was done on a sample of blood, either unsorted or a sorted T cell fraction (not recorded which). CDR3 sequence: CASRSEPGPSKNIQYF. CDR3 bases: TGTGCCAGCAGATCAGAACCGGGTCCTTCCAAAAACATTCAGTACTTC.